This is a list of T cell receptor beta chains from one sample in a study of T cells in Graves' hyperthyroidism and ophthalmopathy. TCRdb ran MiXCR on the multiplex PCR reads and lists one entry per CDR3 protein. Of about 720,000 distinct CDR3 sequences detected, roughly a sixth appear once; the ten largest clones hold approximately 16%. The sequencing sample was made of blood. These receptors originate from a woman aged 50 to 60 with Graves' hyperthyroidism that later progressed to Graves' ophthalmopathy. Each CDR3 is given with its conserved first and last residue. The D gene is left open where the match is weak. Expanded clones get a size class; other rows say once, few or many, or leave the size out.

j_call v_call d_call clone_size cdr3_aa cdr3_nt
TRBJ2-2 TRBV11-2 TRBD2 NA CASSLRGLANGELFF TGTGCCAGCAGCTTACGAGGACTAGCGAACGGGGAGCTGTTTTTT
TRBJ2-3 TRBV5-1 NA few CASSFYFTPTETITDTQYF TGCGCCAGCAGCTTCTACTTTACCCCGACCGAGACTATTACAGATACGCAGTATTTT
TRBJ1-1 TRBV3-1 TRBD1 NA CASSQGLSTGGMRGMNTEAFF TGTGCCAGCAGCCAAGGCTTAAGTACAGGGGGGATGAGAGGAATGAACACTGAAGCTTTCTTT
TRBJ1-5 TRBV6-1 NA NA CARHQPQHF TGTGCCAGACATCAGCCCCAGCATTTT
TRBJ2-7 TRBV2 TRBD1 many CASSEVGTAYEQYF TGTGCCAGCAGTGAAGTGGGGACAGCCTACGAGCAGTACTTC
TRBJ2-7 TRBV11-2 NA many CASLGKPFTYEQYF TGTGCCAGCCTGGGGAAACCTTTCACATACGAGCAGTACTTC
TRBJ2-5 TRBV7-6 NA few CASSMGPVHQETQYF TGTGCCAGCAGCATGGGACCAGTCCACCAAGAGACCCAGTACTTC
TRBJ1-1 TRBV19 NA NA CASNSGRAWPEAFF TGTGCCAGTAATTCCGGGAGGGCGTGGCCTGAAGCTTTCTTT
TRBJ1-1 TRBV7-9 NA many CASSAQGVAEAFF TGTGCCAGCAGCGCTCAGGGTGTGGCTGAAGCTTTCTTT
TRBJ2-5 TRBV4-1 TRBD1 NA CASSASSVGTAKETQYF TGCGCCAGCAGCGCCTCGAGCGTCGGGACAGCAAAAGAGACCCAGTACTTC
TRBJ2-7 TRBV20-1 NA many CSARSQRGSYEQYF TGCAGTGCTAGATCCCAGCGCGGCTCCTACGAGCAGTACTTC
TRBJ1-1 TRBV29-1 NA many CSIIGPVNTEAFF TGCAGCATCATAGGGCCGGTGAACACTGAAGCTTTCTTT
TRBJ1-6 TRBV11-2 NA many CASSLQHSPLHF TGTGCCAGCAGCTTGCAGCATTCACCCCTCCACTTT
TRBJ2-7 TRBV27 NA few CASSGTDAYEQYF TGTGCCAGCAGCGGGACCGACGCCTACGAGCAGTACTTC
TRBJ2-5 TRBV4-1 NA once CASSQVFRRGRQMYQETQYF TGCGCCAGCAGCCAAGTTTTCCGGCGGGGGCGCCAGATGTACCAAGAGACCCAGTACTTC
TRBJ2-2 TRBV27 TRBD1 few CASSLSWRQGLGELFF TGTGCCAGCAGTTTAAGTTGGCGACAGGGCCTCGGGGAGCTGTTTTTT
TRBJ1-2 TRBV4-2 NA few CASSQGGGDSYGYTF TGTGCCAGCAGCCAAGGGGGGGGGGATTCCTATGGCTACACCTTC
TRBJ1-1 TRBV5-6 NA few CASSLNQGWTEAFF TGTGCCAGCAGCTTGAATCAAGGTTGGACTGAAGCTTTCTTT
TRBJ1-1 TRBV6-1 NA few CASSDWAAFF TGTGCCAGCAGTGATTGGGCGGCTTTCTTT
TRBJ1-2 TRBV29-1 NA NA CSGGTSSYYGYTF TGCAGCGGGGGGACTAGCAGCTACTATGGCTACACCTTC
TRBJ1-3 TRBV9 NA NA CASSEDRSRNTIYF TGTGCCAGCAGCGAGGACCGTAGCAGAAACACCATATATTTT
TRBJ2-1 TRBV6-5 TRBD2 many CASSYMGLAGVYNEQFF TGTGCCAGCAGTTACATGGGACTAGCGGGGGTCTACAATGAGCAGTTCTTC
TRBJ2-7 TRBV5-6 NA few CASSLAPGSSYEQYF TGTGCCAGCAGCTTGGCCCCCGGGAGTAGTTACGAGCAGTACTTC
TRBJ2-2 TRBV10-3 TRBD1 NA CAISITGTGGFANTGELFF TGTGCCATCAGTATTACCGGGACAGGGGGTTTCGCGAACACCGGGGAGCTGTTTTTT
TRBJ2-5 TRBV30 NA NA CAWSVRRQETQYF TGTGCCTGGAGTGTCCGCCGCCAAGAGACCCAGTACTTC
TRBJ1-2 TRBV9 NA many CASSVEANYGYTF TGTGCCAGCAGCGTAGAAGCTAACTATGGCTACACCTTC
TRBJ2-3 TRBV11-2 TRBD2 many CASSLGHSGGATDTQYF TGTGCCAGCAGCTTAGGGCATAGCGGGGGGGCCACAGATACGCAGTATTTT
TRBJ2-7 TRBV7-9 TRBD1 NA CASSTQDRGYKQYF TGTGCCAGCAGCACTCAGGACAGGGGCTACAAGCAGTACTTC
TRBJ1-2 TRBV6-5 NA NA CASSYSSPGPDGYTF TGTGCCAGCAGTTACTCGTCTCCTGGGCCGGATGGCTACACCTTC
TRBJ2-5 TRBV3-1 TRBD2 few CASSQDLGGGKETQYF TGTGCCAGCAGCCAAGATTTGGGGGGGGGGAAAGAGACCCAGTACTTC
TRBJ2-2 TRBV19 NA NA CASSIGGLTCTGELFF TGTGCCAGTAGTATAGGGGGTCTGACGTGTACCGGGGAGCTGTTTTTT
TRBJ1-1 TRBV3-1 NA NA CASSQGGIKAFF TGTGCCAGCAGCCAGGGGGGTATTAAAGCTTTCTTT
TRBJ2-5 TRBV10-3 TRBD2 NA CAISGSGGQETQYF TGTGCCATCAGTGGCAGCGGGGGTCAAGAGACCCAGTACTTC
TRBJ1-6 TRBV6-1 TRBD1 few CASSHRDRASPLHF TGTGCCAGCAGTCACCGGGACAGGGCTTCACCCCTCCACTTT
TRBJ2-5 TRBV12-5 NA NA CASGLDGAGETQYF TGTGCTAGTGGTTTGGATGGGGCTGGAGAGACCCAGTACTTC
TRBJ1-4 TRBV20-1 TRBD1 NA CSALGNPGQGTEKLFF TGCAGTGCTTTAGGAAATCCGGGACAGGGGACTGAAAAACTGTTTTTT
TRBJ1-6 TRBV20-1 TRBD1 many CSARDSRDSNSPLHF TGCAGTGCTAGAGATTCGAGGGACAGCAATTCACCCCTCCACTTT
TRBJ1-2 TRBV15 NA few CATSRDRVRYGYTF TGTGCCACCAGCAGAGATCGGGTCCGCTATGGCTACACCTTC
TRBJ2-2 TRBV18 NA NA CASSLRTDKNTGELFF TGTGCCAGCTCACTACGGACAGACAAGAACACCGGGGAGCTGTTTTTT
TRBJ1-4 TRBV11-2 TRBD1 few CASSSGAGGATNEKLFF TGTGCCAGCAGTAGCGGGGCAGGGGGTGCAACTAATGAAAAACTGTTTTTT
TRBJ1-5 TRBV18 NA many CASSPTTQDQPQHF TGTGCCAGCTCACCAACTACCCAGGATCAGCCCCAGCATTTT
TRBJ2-1 TRBV7-3 NA many CASSPGGPYNEQFF TGTGCCAGCAGCCCTGGGGGGCCGTACAATGAGCAGTTCTTC
TRBJ2-5 TRBV5-1 NA few CASSFGGSGLQETQYF TGCGCCAGCAGCTTCGGGGGTTCAGGGTTGCAAGAGACCCAGTACTTC
TRBJ1-1 TRBV7-9 NA many CASSLIRGENTEAFF TGTGCCAGCAGCTTAATCCGGGGAGAGAACACTGAAGCTTTCTTT
TRBJ2-7 TRBV6-5 NA many CASSYSAPGSNEQYF TGTGCCAGCAGTTACTCCGCGCCAGGGAGCAACGAGCAGTACTTC
TRBJ2-7 TRBV12-3/TRBV12-4 NA many CASSLVLQTYEQYF TGTGCCAGCAGTTTAGTACTTCAAACCTACGAGCAGTACTTC
TRBJ2-7 TRBV20-1 TRBD1 many CSARGGDRVYEQYF TGCAGTGCTAGAGGCGGAGACAGGGTTTACGAGCAGTACTTC
TRBJ1-3 TRBV12-3/TRBV12-4 NA few CASSFMVAGNTIYF TGTGCCAGCAGTTTTATGGTTGCTGGAAACACCATATATTTT
TRBJ2-2 TRBV7-8 NA NA CASVRQGPTGELFF TGTGCCAGCGTAAGGCAGGGCCCCACCGGGGAGCTGTTTTTT
TRBJ1-2 TRBV7-2 NA NA CASSSNDYGYTF TGTGCCAGCAGCTCCAACGACTATGGCTACACCTTC